The present T cell receptor beta chain was sequenced within a study of blood T cells in healthy people across ages. This CDR3 has 15 residues. V was clipped by 3 bases and J by 6 bases; unmatched bases: 8. CDR1 and CDR2 (germline): MNHNY, SVGAGI (reference sequence). With a J-beta primer mix and a sample-barcoded 5' primer, a second PCR ran roughly 6 to 12 cycles. Each CDR3 protein gets one entry after TCRdb re-called the 5' RACE reads with MiXCR. The sample includes roughly 1.7 million distinct CDR3 sequences, 34% of them seen just once. The clonotype comes from a woman aged 25 to 39 in good health. The material sequenced was blood. The chain couples TRBV6-6 to TRBJ2-3, with 8 bases matching TRBD2. CDR3 coding DNA: TGTGCCAGCAGTTATCTGGCGGGGGGCGGGGATACGCAGTATTTT. As protein: CASSYLAGGGDTQYF.